This T cell receptor (beta chain) comes out of a study of T-cell reconstitution after alpha-beta-depleted transplantation in children. Germline CDR1 reads SGHNT; CDR2 reads YYREEE (reference sequence). V was cut by 4 bases and J by 3 bases, with 19 bases left in between. The CDR3 is made up of 16 amino acids. Preparing the TCRbeta library involved the use of unique molecular identifiers. Using its own MiXCR run on the PCR reads, TCRdb lists one record per CDR3 protein. Seen here are about 350,000 distinct CDR3 sequences, about 14% observed once, and the top ten hold about 4%. The sequence was obtained from a human donor who donated a stem cell graft to a child with Fanconi anemia. The chain employs TRBV5-4 and TRBJ1-2, with a weak D call TRBD1 (5 bases). Material: PBMCs, obtained from the stem cell graft. In nucleotides, the CDR3 is TGTGCCAGCAGCGTGGACGGACAACGAGGAGACTATGGCTACACCTTC. Its translation is CASSVDGQRGDYGYTF.